Listed below are T cell receptor beta chains from one sample, sequenced in a study of CD8+ T cells in alopecia areata. Clones were sequenced by immunoSEQ multiplex PCR, and TCRdb holds only the in-frame ones, with some missing. The sample includes some 190,000 clones, 45% to 75% of them seen just once. The sample here was CD4+ T cells sorted from blood, taken at week 4, from a patient treated with tofacitinib. These receptor sequences come from a human donor with alopecia areata. Both conserved end residues are part of each CDR3. The D gene is left open where the match is weak. The size entry is marked missing in some rows and otherwise reads once, few, many or a size class.

j_call clone_size v_call d_call cdr3_length cdr3_aa cdr3_nt
TRBJ1-1 . TRBV29-1 . 14 CSVGTPGANTEAFF TGCAGCGTCGGGACGCCCGGCGCGAACACTGAAGCTTTCTTT
TRBJ2-5 . TRBV2 . 13 CASQRTVQETQYF TGTGCCAGCCAACGGACAGTACAAGAGACCCAGTACTTC
TRBJ2-7 . TRBV9 TRBD2 17 CASSAPDLAGGSYEQYF TGTGCCAGCAGCGCACCTGATCTAGCGGGAGGCAGCTACGAGCAGTACTTC
TRBJ2-3 . TRBV29-1 . 14 CSVVAWGSTDTQYF TGCAGCGTTGTGGCCTGGGGTAGCACAGATACGCAGTATTTT
TRBJ1-5 . TRBV30 . 18 CAWSVQRTALYGGQPQHF TGTGCCTGGAGTGTCCAACGGACGGCCTTGTATGGTGGACAGCCCCAGCATTTT
TRBJ1-3 . TRBV19 . 13 CASKDSSGNTIYF TGTGCCAGTAAAGACAGCTCTGGAAACACCATATATTTT
TRBJ2-7 . TRBV2 . 16 CASSDWVRPTAYEQYF TGTGCCAGCAGTGATTGGGTTAGACCGACCGCCTACGAGCAGTACTTC
TRBJ1-2 few TRBV7-9 . 14 CASSFSLSLHGYTF TGTGCCAGCAGCTTCTCCCTCAGCCTCCATGGCTACACCTTC
TRBJ1-4 . TRBV7-8 . 16 CASSATKVATNEKLFF TGTGCCAGCAGCGCCACGAAAGTTGCAACTAATGAAAAACTGTTTTTT
TRBJ2-7 . TRBV25-1 . 15 CASSPYRETYYEQYF TGTGCCAGCAGCCCATACAGGGAAACATACTACGAGCAGTACTTC
TRBJ2-7 . TRBV7-2 TRBD2 14 CASRDTGGRNEQYF TGTGCCAGCAGGGACACGGGAGGGCGGAACGAGCAGTACTTC
TRBJ2-3 . TRBV7-2 . 11 CASSLKDTQYF TGTGCCAGCAGCTTAAAAGATACGCAGTATTTT
TRBJ2-2 . TRBV28 . 15 CASSETGKGTGELFF TGTGCCAGCAGTGAAACCGGGAAAGGCACCGGGGAGCTGTTTTTT
TRBJ2-5 . TRBV2 TRBD2 11 CASSGGGTQYF TGTGCCAGCAGTGGGGGGGGGACCCAGTACTTC
TRBJ2-7 few TRBV4-2 TRBD2 15 CASSQAASGTYEQYF TGTGCCAGCAGCCAAGCGGCTAGCGGGACCTACGAGCAGTACTTC
TRBJ2-3 once TRBV5-3 . 12 CARSLDLDTQYF TGTGCCAGAAGCTTGGATTTGGATACGCAGTATTTT
TRBJ1-1 . TRBV5-1 . 14 CASSFGLGNTEAFF TGCGCCAGCAGCTTTGGTTTGGGGAACACTGAAGCTTTCTTT
TRBJ2-7 . TRBV30 . 11 CAWSVLKEQYF TGTGCCTGGAGTGTGCTAAAGGAGCAGTACTTC
TRBJ1-4 . TRBV29-1 . 15 CSVVFRVATNEKLFF TGCAGCGTTGTTTTCAGGGTAGCAACTAATGAAAAACTGTTTTTT
TRBJ2-2 . TRBV6-5 . 15 CASSPGHINTGELFF TGTGCCAGCAGTCCGGGACACATAAACACCGGGGAGCTGTTTTTT
TRBJ2-5 few TRBV29-1 TRBD2 15 CSGLPRASGLETQYF TGCAGCGGTCTCCCTCGCGCTAGCGGGCTAGAGACCCAGTACTTC
TRBJ1-5 . TRBV4-2 . 13 CASSFSLGETQHF TGTGCCAGCAGCTTTAGTCTAGGGGAGACCCAGCATTTT
TRBJ2-5 . TRBV15 . 12 CATSRDRQSQYF TGTGCCACCAGCAGAGACCGGCAGTCCCAGTACTTC
TRBJ2-1 . TRBV29-1 . 10 CSVDPSQQFF TGCAGCGTTGATCCCTCCCAGCAGTTCTTC
TRBJ2-3 once TRBV4-3 TRBD2 15 CASSQASGRTDTQYF TGCGCCAGCAGCCAAGCTAGCGGACGCACAGATACGCAGTATTTT
TRBJ2-1 few TRBV25-1 TRBD2 15 CASSDSGRSYNEQFF TGTGCCAGCAGTGATAGCGGGAGATCCTACAATGAGCAGTTCTTC
TRBJ2-5 . TRBV11-2 TRBD2 16 CASSLGSLREAETQYF TGTGCCAGCAGCTTAGGGAGTTTGCGGGAGGCAGAGACCCAGTACTTC
TRBJ2-1 . TRBV4-1 . 13 CASKGVSYNEQFF TGCGCCAGCAAGGGGGTCTCCTACAATGAGCAGTTCTTC
TRBJ2-3 . TRBV5-1 TRBD2 15 CASRGLASGTDTQYF TGCGCCAGCAGGGGACTAGCGAGTGGCACAGATACGCAGTATTTT
TRBJ2-7 few TRBV29-1 TRBD2 13 CSVGTSGSYEQYF TGCAGCGTTGGGACTAGCGGATCCTACGAGCAGTACTTC
TRBJ1-2 . TRBV7-2 . 17 CASSSLPSGIGNYGYTF TGTGCCAGCAGCTCACTACCCTCAGGGATAGGCAACTATGGCTACACCTTC
TRBJ2-7 . TRBV20-1 . 10 CSASIYEQYF TGCAGTGCTAGCATCTACGAGCAGTACTTC
TRBJ2-7 . TRBV27 . 16 CASSLWAPLVRGEQYF TGTGCCAGCAGTTTATGGGCCCCTTTAGTCCGGGGCGAGCAGTACTTC
TRBJ1-2 . TRBV9 TRBD1 16 CASSVSTGGRNYGYTF TGTGCCAGCAGCGTATCCACAGGGGGCAGGAACTATGGCTACACCTTC
TRBJ2-5 few TRBV29-1 TRBD2 13 CSVGSGREETQYF TGCAGCGTCGGTAGCGGGAGGGAAGAGACCCAGTACTTC
TRBJ2-1 . TRBV30 TRBD2 16 CAGRTLGLADNNEQFF TGTGCCGGACGGACCTTGGGACTAGCGGACAACAATGAGCAGTTCTTC
TRBJ1-3 . TRBV11-2 . 15 CASSSGQTRENTIYF TGTGCCAGCAGCTCAGGACAGACCCGCGAAAACACCATATATTTT
TRBJ2-7 . TRBV27 . 14 CASNPVRLPYEQYF TGTGCCAGCAATCCTGTTCGGTTGCCCTACGAGCAGTACTTC
TRBJ1-2 . TRBV19 . 13 CASSMDAIYGYTF TGTGCCAGTAGTATGGATGCGATCTATGGCTACACCTTC
TRBJ2-5 . TRBV5-1 . 14 CASSPGTQRETQYF TGCGCCAGCAGCCCCGGGACTCAGAGGGAGACCCAGTACTTC
TRBJ1-2 . TRBV5-4 . 15 CASSLGQPSNYGYTF TGTGCCAGCAGCTTGGGACAGCCCAGTAACTATGGCTACACCTTC
TRBJ2-3 . TRBV6-4 . 16 CASSEARLSSTDTQYF TGTGCCAGCAGCGAAGCCCGTCTGTCTAGCACAGATACGCAGTATTTT
TRBJ1-5 . TRBV15 . 15 CATAAGGWSNQPQHF TGTGCCACCGCTGCCGGGGGATGGAGCAATCAGCCCCAGCATTTT
TRBJ2-3 . TRBV29-1 . 11 CSALSGDTQYF TGCAGCGCCCTAAGTGGTGATACGCAGTATTTT
TRBJ2-2 . TRBV10-1 . 17 CASSDLGRVLDTGELFF TGCGCCAGCAGTGATTTGGGAAGGGTGCTTGACACCGGGGAGCTGTTTTTT